Reported below is one TCR beta chain. This sample is part of a study of cytomegalovirus exposure and HLA in healthy donors. The PCR had 60 Vbeta and 13 Jbeta primers. Measured with immunoSEQ multiplex PCR; TCRdb has only the in-frame clones, and not every one. This listing includes about 160,000 clones. The sequence was collected from a woman aged 55 to 70 in good health and CMV-seronegative. Sequenced input: PBMCs.

CDR3 in DNA: TGTGCCAGCAGCTGGACTAGCGGGAGGGTCTACGAGCAGTACTTC. Translated, it gives CASSWTSGRVYEQYF. The chain recombines TRBV7-8 with TRBJ2-5; TRBD2 matches 15 bases. The J call is doubtful: the DNA matches TRBJ2-7 better. Germline CDR1 reads SGHVS; CDR2 reads FQNEAQ. The CDR3 spans 15 residues.